Shown below are 29 T cell receptor beta chains from a single sample sequenced in a study of OX40 agonist ivuxolimab in advanced cancers. Assay: immunoSEQ multiplex PCR; the TCRdb copy retains only in-frame clones and omits some. Of fewer than 100,000 clones listed, over 75% are singletons. The sequencing here drew on CD4+ or CD8+ T cells sorted from blood, taken in a trial of the OX40 agonist ivuxolimab. The receptors derive from an adult with an advanced solid tumor such as melanoma, head and neck, liver or kidney cancer.

The V and J genes are TRBV7-3 and TRBJ2-2; the D gene is possibly TRBD1 (5 bases). The V gene's germline CDR1 is SGHTA and CDR2 FQGTGA. V lost 5 bases to trimming and J lost 5 bases, with 18 bases between them. The CDR3 runs to 16 residues. CDR3 coding DNA: TGTGCCAGCAGCCCAGTGTGGGGTCAGGGTACCGGGGAGCTGTTTTTT. It yields the protein CASSPVWGQGTGELFF. Supplemented by reference TRBV7-3 and TRBJ2-2, the full variable domain reads GAGVSQTPSNKVTEKGKYVELRCDPISGHTALYWYRQSLGQGPEFLIYFQGTGAADDSGLPNDRFFAVRPEGSVSTLKIQRTERGDSAVYLCASSPVWGQGTGELFFGEGSRLTVL.

The rearrangement links TRBV6-5 to TRBJ1-1; a possible D gene is TRBD1 (6 bases). The CDR3 sequence is 12 residues long. The germline V and J ends were trimmed by 4 bases and 10 bases, with 13 bases remaining between them. Germline V lookup: CDR1 MNHEY, CDR2 SVGAGI. The CDR3 region is CASSFKQGRAFF. The CDR3 DNA reads TGTGCCAGCAGTTTTAAACAGGGTCGAGCTTTCTTT.

The chain has TRBV5-4 and TRBJ2-4; tentative D call: TRBD1 (5 bases). Looked up from germline, CDR1 is SGHNT and CDR2 is YYREEE (reference sequence). V lost 1 base and J 2 bases, leaving 10 bases between the germline ends. The CDR3 is made up of 15 amino acids. The DNA for the CDR3 is TGTGCCAGCAGCTTGTCGTCAGGGTCCAAAAACATTCAGTACTTC. Amino acid sequence: CASSLSSGSKNIQYF.

The V call is TRBV5-1, the J call TRBJ2-7; D remains unclear. Germline lookup yields CDR1 SGHRS and CDR2 YFSETQ. Trimming left V 4 bases short and J 1 base short, with 21 bases between. The CDR3 loop spans 17 amino acids. CDR3: CASSPSNSLILSYEQYF. CDR3 DNA: TGCGCCAGCAGCCCGTCGAATTCCCTGATCCTTTCCTACGAGCAGTACTTC.

This chain joins TRBV10-2 and TRBJ2-7; D not certain. Germline V lookup: CDR1 WSHSY, CDR2 SAAADI. Trimming took off 2 bases at V and 3 bases at J, with 5 bases between the two ends. The CDR3 length is 12 residues. The CDR3 is CASSERVYEQYF. CDR3 coding DNA: TGCGCCAGCAGTGAGCGGGTCTACGAGCAGTACTTC.

This rearrangement joins TRBV7-3 to TRBJ2-1, with 9 nucleotides matching TRBD1. Looked up from germline, CDR1 is SGHTA and CDR2 is FQGTGA. The CDR3 loop spans 13 amino acids. Trimming cost V 4 bases and J 8 bases; bases outside gene matches: 3. The CDR3 DNA is TGTGCCAGCAGCTCGGGACAGGGTTATGAGCAGTTCTTC. Translated, it gives CASSSGQGYEQFF.

This chain connects TRBV21-1 to TRBJ2-1; the D call in the table, TRBD2, was not verified against the DNA. TRBV21-1 is labeled a pseudogene. The length of the CDR3 is 16 residues. The CDR3 sequence is CASSTAGTRGYNEQFF. CDR3 bases: TGTGCCAGCAGCACCGCCGGGACTAGGGGGTACAATGAGCAGTTCTTC.

The chain is built from TRBV5-1 and TRBJ1-1; no clear D gene. Germline loops: CDR1 SGHRS, CDR2 YFSETQ. The CDR3 spans 13 residues. V shed 1 base and J shed 0 bases, with 4 bases lying between them. CDR3 DNA: TGCGCCAGCAGCTTGCACGTGAACACTGAAGCTTTCTTT. Translated: CASSLHVNTEAFF. The full variable domain, completed using reference TRBV5-1 and TRBJ1-1, is KAGVTQTPRYLIKTRGQQVTLSCSPISGHRSVSWYQQTPGQGLQFLFEYFSETQRNKGNFPGRFSGRQFSNSRSEMNVSTLELGDSALYLCASSLHVNTEAFFGQGTRLTVV.

CDR3 in DNA: TGTGCCACCAGCAGAGATAAGTCCGGGACTAGCGGGAGGGACACGCAGTTCTTC. Protein: CATSRDKSGTSGRDTQFF. This chain uses TRBV15 with TRBJ2-1; TRBD2 agrees at 16 bases. The length of the CDR3 is 18 residues. J was trimmed by 12 bases and V by 0 bases; bases with no gene match: 11. Germline-derived CDR1 and CDR2 are LNHNV and YYDKDF (reference sequence).

This clone was picked up a small number of times. This chain links TRBV28 with TRBJ2-1, with 14 bases matching TRBD2. The germline V gene encodes CDR1 MDHEN and CDR2 SYDVKM. CDR3 size: 19 residues. V lost 3 bases and J lost 0; bases outside the gene matches: 7. The CDR3, as DNA: TGTGCCAGCAGTTTCGTAGGACTAGCGGGAGGCCCCTCCTACAATGAGCAGTTCTTC. It translates to CASSFVGLAGGPSYNEQFF.

The gene calls are TRBV5-1 and TRBJ2-3, with 8 bases identical to TRBD2. The germline V gene has CDR1 SGHRS and CDR2 YFSETQ. There are 14 residues in the CDR3. V dropped 4 bases and J dropped 8; count of bases not matched to a gene: 9. CDR3 residues: CASSAGTSGGTQYF. In DNA, the CDR3 is TGCGCCAGCAGCGCCGGGACTAGTGGCGGTACGCAGTATTTT.

The gene calls are TRBV18 and TRBJ1-1, with TRBD1 matching over 7 bases. The ends lost 2 bases at V and 6 bases at J; junction bases unmatched: 6. CDR3 length equals 14 residues. Germline V lookup: CDR1 KGHSH, CDR2 LQKENI. The CDR3 DNA reads TGTGCCAGCTCACCATTCGAGGGGGCGGCTGAAGCTTTCTTT. Its translation is CASSPFEGAAEAFF. The entire variable domain, with the rest obtained from reference TRBV18 and TRBJ1-1, is as follows: NAGVMQNPRHLVRRRGQEARLRCSPMKGHSHVYWYRQLPEEGLKFMVYLQKENIIDESGMPKERFSAEFPKEGPSILRIQQVVRGDSAAYFCASSPFEGAAEAFFGQGTRLTVV.

The chain carries TRBV6-1 and TRBJ1-1; D remains ambiguous. Trimming shortened V by 2 bases and J by 3 bases, and 7 bases separated the two germline ends. The CDR3 is 13 residues long. CDR1 and CDR2 (germline): MNHNS, SASEGT. The CDR3 DNA reads as TGTGCCAGCAGTGAAAGCTTATACACTGAAGCTTTCTTT. It yields the protein CASSESLYTEAFF.

The chain carries TRBV29-1 and TRBJ2-3; a possible D gene is TRBD1 (5 bases). V gave up 4 bases and J gave up 5 bases, with 13 bases separating them. The germline V gene encodes CDR1 SQVTM and CDR2 ANQGSEA. CDR3 length: 13 residues. The CDR3 loop reads CSVAVRVGDTQYF. As DNA, the CDR3 is TGCAGCGTTGCGGTCAGGGTTGGAGATACGCAGTATTTT.

This rearrangement joins TRBV7-2 to TRBJ2-6; 7 nucleotides agree with TRBD1. After removal of 3 bases from V and 4 bases from J, the junction contained 6 bases not matched to a gene. The length of the CDR3 is 16 residues. CDR1 and CDR2 from the germline V gene are SGHTA and FQGNSA. Written as DNA, the CDR3 is TGTGCCAGCAGCTTGGCGAGGGGGCTAGGGGCCAACGTCCTGACTTTC. Translated: CASSLARGLGANVLTF. The full variable domain, its missing parts supplied by reference TRBV7-2 and TRBJ2-6, is GAGVSQSPSNKVTEKGKDVELRCDPISGHTALYWYRQSLGQGLEFLIYFQGNSAPDKSGLPSDRFSAERTGGSVSTLTIQRTQQEDSAVYLCASSLARGLGANVLTFGAGSRLTVL.

This chain links TRBV11-2 with TRBJ2-7; 13 bases align to TRBD2. CDR1 is SGHAT and CDR2 is FQNNGV in the germline V gene. Trimming took 0 bases from V and 6 from J; bases not matched to a gene: 8. This CDR3 is 17 amino acids long. The CDR3, as DNA: TGTGCCAGCAGCTTAGATTTAGGGGGACTAGCGGGACTCGAGCAGTACTTC. It is translated as CASSLDLGGLAGLEQYF.

The J gene is TRBJ1-2, the V gene TRBV7-9; no clear D. CDR3 length equals 16 residues. Germline V gene sequence: CDR1 SEHNR, CDR2 FQNEAQ (reference sequence). Trimming took 4 bases from V and 3 from J, leaving 18 bases between them. The CDR3 coding sequence is TGTGCCAGCAGCTCCCCCGAGCCCGGGAGGGACTATGGCTACACCTTC. This codes for CASSSPEPGRDYGYTF.

The V and J genes are TRBV15 and TRBJ1-5; perhaps TRBD1 as D (5 bases). CDR3 length equals 14 residues. V gave up 0 bases and J gave up 2 bases, with 5 bases separating them. Looked up from germline, CDR1 is LNHNV and CDR2 is YYDKDF (reference sequence). As DNA, the CDR3 is TGTGCCACCAGCAGAGAACAGGGCAATCAGCCCCAGCATTTT. Its translation is CATSREQGNQPQHF.

V usage is TRBV30 and J usage is TRBJ2-7; 7 nucleotides line up with TRBD2. The CDR3 is made up of 14 amino acids. With 4 bases clipped from V and 7 bases from J, the junction kept 13 bases outside the gene matches. The V gene's germline CDR1 is GTSNPN and CDR2 SVGIG (reference sequence). The CDR3 DNA reads as TGTGCCTGGAAGCGGGGCGGAAGACTTCGGGAGCAGTACTTC. Its translation: CAWKRGGRLREQYF. The full variable domain, with the rest looked up from reference TRBV30 and TRBJ2-7, is SQTIHQWPATLVQPVGSPLSLECTVEGTSNPNLYWYRQAAGRGLQLLFYSVGIGQISSEVPQNLSASRPQDRQFILSSKKLLLSDSGFYLCAWKRGGRLREQYFGPGTRLTVT.

The chain couples TRBV9 to TRBJ1-3; D unclear. Trimming pared 3 bases from V and 4 bases from J, leaving 8 bases between. This CDR3 has 13 residues. Germline CDR1 SGDLS, CDR2 YYNGEE. For the CDR3, the DNA is TGTGCCAGCAGCGCTACAAACGGAAACACCATATATTTT. Encoded protein: CASSATNGNTIYF.

The chain joins TRBV7-2 to TRBJ1-5; 10 bases line up with TRBD1. The junction had 3 bases not matched to a gene; V was cut back by 5 bases and J by 5 bases. CDR1 and CDR2 (germline): SGHTA, FQGNSA. This CDR3 comprises 14 residues. CDR3 in DNA: TGTGCCAGCAGCCGACAGGGGGCTTATCAGCCCCAGCATTTT. Its translation is CASSRQGAYQPQHF. Full variable domain (rest looked up from reference TRBV7-2 and TRBJ1-5): GAGVSQSPSNKVTEKGKDVELRCDPISGHTALYWYRQSLGQGLEFLIYFQGNSAPDKSGLPSDRFSAERTGGSVSTLTIQRTQQEDSAVYLCASSRQGAYQPQHFGDGTRLSIL.

This chain joins TRBV6-5 and TRBJ1-2; D ambiguous. The CDR3 runs 15 residues. The V gene lost 0 bases and the J gene lost 3 bases, with 11 bases spanning the gap. Germline V lookup: CDR1 MNHEY, CDR2 SVGAGI. The CDR3 is CASSYSRWDDYGYTF. The CDR3 nucleotides read TGTGCCAGCAGTTACTCGAGGTGGGATGACTATGGCTACACCTTC.

The chain carries TRBV18 and TRBJ1-2; a possible D gene is TRBD1 (6 bases). The V end was cut by 1 base, the J end by 2 bases, with 14 bases between. CDR1 is KGHSH, CDR2 LQKENI, per germline. The CDR3 totals 16 residues. The CDR3 DNA is TGTGCCAGCTCACCACTACCTCGGACAGCGAACTATGGCTACACCTTC. Translating it yields CASSPLPRTANYGYTF.

This chain connects TRBV9 to TRBJ1-2; TRBD1 aligns across 7 bases. Per the germline V gene, CDR1 is SGDLS and CDR2 is YYNGEE. CDR3 size: 15 residues. Losses at the gene ends were 0 bases for V and 4 bases for J; bases not matched to a gene: 6. CDR3 in DNA: TGTGCCAGCAGCGTAGCTACGAGACAGGGCTATGGCTACACCTTC. Its protein is CASSVATRQGYGYTF.

This clone was seen once. The chain links TRBV19 to TRBJ2-1; 9 nucleotides agree with TRBD2. V lost 10 bases, J lost 0 bases, and 19 bases stayed unmatched. Germline loops: CDR1 LNHDA, CDR2 SQIVND (reference sequence). The CDR3 loop spans 19 amino acids. This CDR3 is CATSDASGNTRSSYNEQFF. The CDR3 DNA follows: TGTGCCACCTCGGACGCTAGCGGGAACACGCGAAGCTCCTACAATGAGCAGTTCTTC. Together with reference TRBV19 and TRBJ2-1, the CDR3 gives the full variable domain: DGGITQSPKYLFRKEGQNVTLSCEQNLNHDAMYWYRQDPGQGLRLIYYSQIVNDFQKGDIAEGYSVSREKKESFPLTVTSAQKNPTAFYLCATSDASGNTRSSYNEQFFGPGTRLTVL.

This sequence joins TRBV7-9 and TRBJ1-5; D remains unclear. Germline V gene lookup returns CDR1 SEHNR and CDR2 FQNEAQ (reference sequence). The CDR3 contains 14 residues. V gave up 1 base and J gave up 1 base, with 5 bases separating them. The CDR3 spells CASSLGQSNQPQHF. The CDR3 bases are TGTGCCAGCAGCTTAGGTCAGAGCAATCAGCCCCAGCATTTT.

The chain recombines TRBV5-1 with TRBJ2-3; 9 bases agree with TRBD1. Germline lookup yields CDR1 SGHRS and CDR2 YFSETQ. Trimming took 4 bases from V and 4 from J; bases not matched to a gene: 10. The CDR3 covers 16 residues. The CDR3 loop is CASSPGTGQIADTQYF. The CDR3 DNA follows: TGCGCCAGCAGCCCCGGGACAGGGCAAATAGCAGATACGCAGTATTTT.

This chain uses TRBV20-1 with TRBJ1-1, with a tentative D call TRBD1 (6 bases). The CDR3 consists of 10 residues. Germline V gene lookup returns CDR1 DFQATT and CDR2 SNEGSKA (reference sequence). Trimming took 5 bases from V and 7 from J, leaving 8 bases between them. The CDR3 here is CSARTDEAFF. The CDR3 coding sequence is TGCAGTGCTCGGACAGATGAAGCTTTCTTT.

The chain combines TRBV9 with TRBJ2-7; no definite D call. Germline V gives CDR1 SGDLS, CDR2 YYNGEE. Trimming stripped 4 bases from V and 3 bases from J, with 8 bases between. CDR3 length equals 12 residues. The CDR3 reads CASSLDHYEQYF. The CDR3 DNA sequence: TGTGCCAGCAGCCTCGACCACTACGAGCAGTACTTC.